Presented here are 18 T cell receptor beta chains from one specimen sequenced in a study of blood T cell repertoires in COVID-19. Method: immunoSEQ multiplex PCR; TCRdb's copy keeps in-frame clones and lacks some. The sample has roughly 120,000 clones; 90% are singletons. The sample taken for sequencing was peripheral blood. All receptors derive from a woman between 55 and 75 years old with COVID-19, enrolled during active disease.

With respect to this clone: Other DNA sequences in the sample encode the same CDR3. The V gene is TRBV7-2, the J gene TRBJ1-1; 10 bases fit TRBD1. CDR1 and CDR2 from the germline V gene are SGHTA and FQGNSA. The CDR3 sequence is 15 residues long. After removal of 0 bases from V and 4 bases from J, the junction contained 2 bases not matched to a gene. Here the CDR3 DNA reads TGTGCCAGCAGCTTAGCGACAGGGGGCGGCACTGAAGCTTTCTTT. Protein product: CASSLATGGGTEAFF. Full variable domain (outside the CDR3, taken from reference TRBV7-2 and TRBJ1-1): GAGVSQSPSNKVTEKGKDVELRCDPISGHTALYWYRQSLGQGLEFLIYFQGNSAPDKSGLPSDRFSAERTGGSVSTLTIQRTQQEDSAVYLCASSLATGGGTEAFFGQGTRLTVV.

This clone was seen a single time. The chain joins TRBV5-1 to TRBJ1-5; D is unresolved. Between the trimmed V and J ends, which lost 4 bases and 5 bases, there was a span of 10 bases. CDR1 SGHRS and CDR2 YFSETQ come from the germline V gene. The CDR3 spans 13 residues. CDR3 in DNA: TGCGCCAGCAGCGAGAGCGCCGATCAGCCCCAGCATTTT. Translation gives CASSESADQPQHF.

The V call is TRBV6-5, the J call TRBJ1-5, with 11 bases matching TRBD1. CDR3 length: 15 residues. V lost 6 bases to trimming and J lost 3 bases; unmatched junction nucleotides: 4. Per the germline V gene, CDR1 is MNHEY and CDR2 is SVGAGI. The CDR3 DNA reads as TGTGCCAGCAGGATGGGACAGGGGGACAATCAGCCCCAGCATTTT. Translated: CASRMGQGDNQPQHF.

J is TRBJ1-2 and V is TRBV6-5; no clear D. This CDR3 region has 12 residues. Germline V gene sequence: CDR1 MNHEY, CDR2 SVGAGI. The germline V and J ends were trimmed by 6 bases and 4 bases, with 9 bases remaining between them. CDR3 protein: CASSLVPYGYTF. The CDR3 DNA reads as TGTGCCAGCAGCCTAGTTCCCTATGGCTACACCTTC.

This chain uses TRBV7-3 with TRBJ2-3; 7 bases match TRBD2. This CDR3 contains 15 residues. Germline values: CDR1 SGHTA, CDR2 FQGTGA. Trimming removed 2 bases from V and 0 bases from J; junction bases left unmatched: 2. CDR3 DNA: TGTGCCAGCAGCTTACTAGCGGTTAGCACAGATACGCAGTATTTT. It encodes CASSLLAVSTDTQYF.

CDR3 protein: CASRKQGYGQFF. DNA of the CDR3: TGTGCCAGCAGGAAACAGGGTTATGGGCAGTTCTTC. The chain joins TRBV7-9 to TRBJ2-1, with D possibly matching TRBD1 (6 bases). The V end was cut by 6 bases, the J end by 12 bases, with 15 bases between. The CDR3 covers 12 residues. The germline gives CDR1 SEHNR, CDR2 FQNEAQ (reference sequence).

The chain joins TRBV4-3 to TRBJ2-3, with 7 positions matching TRBD2. Germline trimming cut 0 bases from V and 2 bases from J; bases unmatched to any gene: 5. The CDR3 contains 16 residues. The germline gives CDR1 LGHNA, CDR2 YSLEER. DNA for the CDR3: TGCGCCAGCAGCCAAGATTGGCGGGGGTTCACAGATACGCAGTATTTT. Its protein is CASSQDWRGFTDTQYF.

The chain is built from TRBV9 and TRBJ1-1; maybe TRBD1 (5 bases). The V end lost 6 bases, the J end lost 0 bases, and 12 bases lay between the germline ends. Germline V lookup: CDR1 SGDLS, CDR2 YYNGEE. The CDR3 is 14 amino acids. Written as DNA, the CDR3 is TGTGCCAGCACCAAGAGACAGATGAACACTGAAGCTTTCTTT. This translates into CASTKRQMNTEAFF.

The rearrangement uses TRBV2 and TRBJ2-5; D might be TRBD2 (5 bases). The ends were cut back, 8 bases at V and 5 bases at J, with 9 bases in the middle. Germline values: CDR1 SNHLY, CDR2 FYNNEI. The CDR3 extends over 11 amino acids. CDR3 DNA: TGTGCCAGCGCAAGGGAGGAGACCCAGTACTTC. Protein sequence: CASAREETQYF.

The chain combines TRBV13 with TRBJ1-3, with unresolved D. V shed 4 bases and J shed 4 bases, with 2 bases lying between them. The germline CDR1 and CDR2 sequences are PRHDT and FYEKMQ (reference sequence). This CDR3 comprises 11 residues. CDR3 sequence: CASSSGNTIYF. The CDR3 DNA reads TGTGCCAGCAGCTCGGGAAACACCATATATTTT.

V usage is TRBV6-5 and J usage is TRBJ1-2; no clear D gene. Trimming cost V 0 bases and J 8 bases, with 10 bases left between them. CDR1 MNHEY and CDR2 SVGAGI come from the germline V gene. The CDR3 consists of 13 residues. CDR3 protein: CASSYSFGVGYTF. The CDR3 bases are TGTGCCAGCAGTTACTCCTTCGGGGTAGGCTACACCTTC.

Only one count was recorded for this clone. The chain carries TRBV18 and TRBJ2-1; D gene unclear. The CDR3 loop spans 14 amino acids. The germline gives CDR1 KGHSH, CDR2 LQKENI. V lost 0 bases, J lost 7 bases, and 10 bases lay in between. The CDR3 coding sequence is TGTGCCAGCTCACCACCGAACAGATTTAATGAGCAGTTCTTC. It codes for CASSPPNRFNEQFF.

The DNA for the CDR3 is TGCGCCAGCAGCCAAGAGGCGGCTAGCGGGGGGAACCCTCGAGGCACAGATACGCAGTATTTT. Amino acids: CASSQEAASGGNPRGTDTQYF. V usage is TRBV4-3 and J usage is TRBJ2-3; 11 nucleotides align to TRBD2. CDR3 length equals 21 residues. The ends lost 0 bases at V and 1 base at J; junction bases unmatched: 15. Germline CDR1 and CDR2: LGHNA and YSLEER.

The chain employs TRBV2 and TRBJ1-5; D is possibly TRBD1 (6 bases). V was shortened by 6 bases and J by 3 bases, with 12 bases between the two germline ends. The CDR3 covers 14 residues. Per germline, CDR1 SNHLY and CDR2 FYNNEI. CDR3 in DNA: TGTGCCAGCAGCCTACAGGGTGTCAATCAGCCCCAGCATTTT. The encoded protein is CASSLQGVNQPQHF.

This sequence joins TRBV7-2 and TRBJ2-3; no firm D call. Trimming took off 0 bases at V and 1 base at J, with 8 bases between the two ends. The CDR3 consists of 15 residues. Germline V gives CDR1 SGHTA, CDR2 FQGNSA. The CDR3, as DNA: TGTGCCAGCAGCTTAGCGAGTAGAGGCACAGATACGCAGTATTTT. This translates into CASSLASRGTDTQYF.

This chain links TRBV4-1 with TRBJ1-3, with a tentative D call TRBD1 (6 bases). Germline V gene sequence: CDR1 MGHRA, CDR2 YSYEKL. The CDR3 runs to 14 residues. Trimming removed 2 bases from V and 2 bases from J, with 7 bases in between. The CDR3 sequence: CASSQTGTGNTIYF. In DNA, the CDR3 is TGCGCCAGCAGCCAAACAGGGACTGGAAACACCATATATTTT.

This chain connects TRBV3-1 (or the pseudogene TRBV3-2) to TRBJ2-3, with a weak D call TRBD2 (6 bases). Germline assignment: CDR1 LGHDT and CDR2 YNNKEL (reference sequence). This CDR3 is 15 amino acids long. The V end was cut by 4 bases, the J end by 2 bases, with 13 bases between. The CDR3: CASSPAGLYTDTQYF. The CDR3 coding sequence is TGTGCCAGCAGCCCGGCGGGGCTTTACACAGATACGCAGTATTTT.

The V call is TRBV3-1 (or the pseudogene TRBV3-2), the J call TRBJ1-5, with 8 bases identical to TRBD1. J was trimmed by 3 bases and V by 5 bases; bases with no gene match: 3. This CDR3 is 14 amino acids long. The germline V gene has CDR1 LGHDT and CDR2 YNNKEL (reference sequence). This CDR3 reads CASSSDRANQPQHF. The CDR3, as DNA: TGTGCCAGCAGCTCGGACAGGGCCAATCAGCCCCAGCATTTT.